Listed below are T cell receptor beta chains from one sample, sequenced in a study of regulatory T cells in long-lasting Graves disease. MiXCR was run by TCRdb on the multiplex PCR reads, yielding one entry per CDR3 protein. The data show 450,000 to 700,000 distinct CDR3 sequences, approximately 12% seen once. The same data also went into a second study, on T cells in Graves' hyperthyroidism and ophthalmopathy.

Source: peripheral blood mononuclear cells (PBMCs), taken at new diagnosis, from a patient treated with antithyroid drugs. Receptor source: a man aged 25 to 45 with Graves disease. Both conserved end residues are part of each CDR3. D genes are given only for firm matches. Rows may omit the clone size; those that give it use once, few, many or a size class.

cdr3_nt: TGCGCCAGCAGCAGCATGGACAGGGGGATCGTGGGAGAGACCCAGTACTTC
cdr3_aa: CASSSMDRGIVGETQYF
j_call: TRBJ2-5
v_call: TRBV5-1
clone_size: NA
d_call: TRBD1

cdr3_nt: TGTGCCAGTAGTAGAAGAGGGGTACAGAAGAATCAGCCCCAGCATTTT
cdr3_aa: CASSRRGVQKNQPQHF
j_call: TRBJ1-5
v_call: TRBV19
clone_size: few
d_call: NA

cdr3_nt: TGTGCCAGCAGTTTACCTCATAGTGGAAGCTACAATGAGCAGTTCTTC
cdr3_aa: CASSLPHSGSYNEQFF
j_call: TRBJ2-1
v_call: TRBV27
clone_size: many
d_call: NA

cdr3_nt: TGCAGTGCTAGCGGGGGGAGGAATAGCGGGAGGGCCCCTAGGGAGCAGTACTTC
cdr3_aa: CSASGGRNSGRAPREQYF
j_call: TRBJ2-7
v_call: TRBV20-1
clone_size: many
d_call: TRBD2

cdr3_nt: TGTGCCAGCAGCTTAGCCCCACGTGGGCAGGTTATTGAGGGCTACTACTACGAGCAGTACTTC
cdr3_aa: CASSLAPRGQVIEGYYYEQYF
j_call: TRBJ2-7
v_call: TRBV13
clone_size: NA
d_call: NA

cdr3_nt: TGTGCCAGCAACCACAGACCGGGGGGGGACTATGGCTACACCTTC
cdr3_aa: CASNHRPGGDYGYTF
j_call: TRBJ1-2
v_call: TRBV3-1
clone_size: many
d_call: NA

cdr3_nt: TGCGCCAGCAGCTTGATCCGGGGAGGAGAGACCCAGTACTTC
cdr3_aa: CASSLIRGGETQYF
j_call: TRBJ2-5
v_call: TRBV5-1
clone_size: NA
d_call: NA

cdr3_nt: TGCAGTGCTAGAGATGGTGCAAGAGAATACAATGAGCAGTTCTTC
cdr3_aa: CSARDGAREYNEQFF
j_call: TRBJ2-1
v_call: TRBV20-1
clone_size: many
d_call: NA

cdr3_nt: TGTGCCATTGGGGCTAGCGGGACTGACGGGGAGCTGTTTTTT
cdr3_aa: CAIGASGTDGELFF
j_call: TRBJ2-2
v_call: TRBV10-3
clone_size: NA
d_call: TRBD2

cdr3_nt: TGTGCCAGCAGTTTGTGGGGGGGGACTGAAGCTTTCTTT
cdr3_aa: CASSLWGGTEAFF
j_call: TRBJ1-1
v_call: TRBV12-3/TRBV12-4
clone_size: many
d_call: NA

cdr3_nt: TGTGCCACCAGCAGAGGAGCTAGCGGGAGGACAGATACGCAGTATTTT
cdr3_aa: CATSRGASGRTDTQYF
j_call: TRBJ2-3
v_call: TRBV15
clone_size: many
d_call: TRBD2

cdr3_nt: TGTGCCAGCAACCTAGCGGGAGTTTACGAGCAGTACTTC
cdr3_aa: CASNLAGVYEQYF
j_call: TRBJ2-7
v_call: TRBV5-4
clone_size: NA
d_call: TRBD2

cdr3_nt: TGCGCCAGCAGCCAAGAGGGGGGAACTGAAGCTTTCTTT
cdr3_aa: CASSQEGGTEAFF
j_call: TRBJ1-1
v_call: TRBV4-1
clone_size: few
d_call: NA

cdr3_nt: TGTGCCAGCAGCTTTTGGGCAGGCCCCATGAACACTGAAGCTTTCTTT
cdr3_aa: CASSFWAGPMNTEAFF
j_call: TRBJ1-1
v_call: TRBV11-2
clone_size: many
d_call: NA